This T cell receptor (beta chain) is from a study of cytomegalovirus exposure and HLA in healthy donors. PCR employed 60 Vbeta and 13 Jbeta primers. Produced via immunoSEQ multiplex PCR; TCRdb's table is partial and in-frame only. The sample gives approximately 70,000 clones, 80% to 90% of which show up once; 2.5% to 3.5% is in the top ten. With regard to this clone: The antigen is undetermined.

This CDR3 is built from 13 residues. Germline CDR1 is MDHEN and CDR2 is SYDVKM. V gave up 2 bases and J gave up 8 bases, with 12 bases separating them. Study conclusions and caveats: Sequencing likely generated an artifact that appeared as a cluster of highly shared sequence variants. Cytomegalovirus-associated status was assigned to roughly 160 TCR beta chains. Owing to their indistinguishability, certain V segments, notably TRBV6-2 and TRBV6-3, were excluded.

The chain uses TRBV28 and TRBJ1-2; D not certain. This clonotype was obtained from a woman in her 30s in good health and CMV-seronegative. Material: PBMCs. The CDR3 reads CASSLSRVGGYTF. The CDR3 nucleotides are TGTGCCAGCAGTTTAAGTCGGGTCGGCGGCTACACCTTC.